Listed here are 2 T cell receptor beta chains from one sample, sequenced in a study of stem cell transplantation in POMP-related autoinflammatory disease. TCRdb's copy holds only in-frame clones and misses some; the assay was immunoSEQ multiplex PCR. The sample shows about 68,000 clones, approximately 91% of them seen only once. Specimen: CD4+ T cells from PBMCs, collected after stem cell transplantation. The origin of the receptors is a human patient with POMP-related autoinflammation and immune dysregulation (PRAID). Some of the T cells might come from the graft donor.

V and J are TRBV2 and TRBJ1-4, with D possibly TRBD1 on 5 matching bases. Trimming cost V 6 bases and J 6 bases, with 14 bases left between them. CDR1 is SNHLY, CDR2 FYNNEI, per germline. The CDR3 has 14 residues. The CDR3: CASSLSWGDEKLFF. In DNA, the CDR3 is TGTGCCAGCAGCCTCAGTTGGGGGGATGAAAAACTGTTTTTT.

The chain carries TRBV5-5 and TRBJ1-2; D perhaps matches TRBD1 (5 bases). The V end was cut by 3 bases, the J end by 7 bases, with 16 bases between. The germline V gene encodes CDR1 SGHKS and CDR2 YYEKEE (reference sequence). There are 14 residues in the CDR3. The CDR3 coding sequence is TGTGCCAGCAGCTGGGGCACCTCTGGTCGTGGCTACACCTTC. This gives the protein CASSWGTSGRGYTF.